Listed below are T cell receptor beta chains from one sample, sequenced in a study of blood T cell repertoires in COVID-19. TCRdb's copy holds only in-frame clones and misses some; the assay was immunoSEQ multiplex PCR. Of around 190,000 clones listed, around 86% are singletons. The specimen was PBMCs or T cells enriched from blood (not recorded which). The origin of the receptors is a woman in her thirties or forties in a cohort exposed to, infected with or recovered from COVID-19 (not recorded which). CDR3s include the opening cysteine and the closing phenylalanine or tryptophan. D genes are given only for firm matches. The listing skips clone size in some rows; elsewhere it reads once, few, many or a size class.

d_call	v_call	j_call	clone_size	cdr3_nt	cdr3_aa
NA	TRBV3-1/TRBV3-2	TRBJ2-5	NA	TGTGCCAGCAGACTGACAGCCCAAGAGACCCAGTACTTC	CASRLTAQETQYF
NA	TRBV6-5	TRBJ1-1	NA	TGTGCCAGCAGTTACCAGGGGAGGGGGACTGAAGCTTTCTTT	CASSYQGRGTEAFF
NA	TRBV9	TRBJ2-2	few	TGTGCCAGCAGCGTAATAACCGGGGAGCTGTTTTTT	CASSVITGELFF
TRBD2	TRBV27	TRBJ2-7	once	TGTGCCAGCGGGCTAGCGGTCTACGAGCAGTACTTC	CASGLAVYEQYF
TRBD1	TRBV9	TRBJ1-2	NA	TGTGCCAGCAGCGTCCTCGAGGGGGGACAGGTCCGCGGCTACACCTTC	CASSVLEGGQVRGYTF
NA	TRBV7-6	TRBJ1-1	NA	TGTGCCAGCAGCTTAGCCCAGTCTCACATGAACACTGAAGCTTTCTTT	CASSLAQSHMNTEAFF
NA	TRBV15	TRBJ2-1	NA	TGTGCCACCAGCAGAGGTGGGGCGGTCTCCTACAATGAGCAGTTCTTC	CATSRGGAVSYNEQFF
NA	TRBV3-1/TRBV3-2	TRBJ2-7	NA	TGTGCCAGCAGCCAAGGGGGGGTATCCTACGAGCAGTACTTC	CASSQGGVSYEQYF
NA	TRBV5-1	TRBJ2-7	NA	TGCGCCAGCAGCTTGTCAAGCGGAGCCAAGTACTTC	CASSLSSGAKYF
TRBD1	TRBV10-1	TRBJ1-4	NA	TGCGCCAGCAGCCACCGACAGGGGCCGGGTGAAAAACTGTTTTTT	CASSHRQGPGEKLFF
NA	TRBV5-6	TRBJ2-1	NA	TGTGCCAGCAGCTTGGGGCATGAGCAGTTCTTC	CASSLGHEQFF
TRBD1	TRBV4-1	TRBJ1-3	NA	TGCGCCAGCGCCAGGGACAGGGTTAGCTCTGGAAACACCATATATTTT	CASARDRVSSGNTIYF
TRBD2	TRBV9	TRBJ2-2	NA	TGTGCCAGCAGCACTCCTAGCGGGAGGTCGACCACCGGGGAGCTGTTTTTT	CASSTPSGRSTTGELFF
NA	TRBV27	TRBJ2-6	NA	TGTGCCAGCAGTTTAGGTCGGGGGTCCGGGGCCAACGTCCTGACTTTC	CASSLGRGSGANVLTF
NA	TRBV7-8	TRBJ2-5	NA	TGTGCCAGCAGCTTAGCGCTAGGAGAGACCCAGTACTTC	CASSLALGETQYF
TRBD1	TRBV10-3	TRBJ1-1	NA	TGTGCCATCAGTGGCACAGGGGGCACTGAAGCTTTCTTT	CAISGTGGTEAFF
NA	TRBV24-1	TRBJ2-2	once	TGTGCCACCAGTGATTTCGTTAGCTTTCCGGAGCTGTTTTTT	CATSDFVSFPELFF
TRBD1	TRBV18	TRBJ1-1	NA	TGTGCCAGCTCACCGGCGACAGGGTTCGCTGAAGCTTTCTTT	CASSPATGFAEAFF
NA	TRBV7-9	TRBJ2-2	NA	TGTGCCAGCAGCTTGGACAGCCCTAACACCGGGGAGCTGTTTTTT	CASSLDSPNTGELFF
TRBD1	TRBV27	TRBJ1-5	NA	TGTGCCAGCGCCGGGACAGCCCGTGGCAATCAGCCCCAGCATTTT	CASAGTARGNQPQHF